These 23 T cell receptor beta chains were sequenced from one sample in a study of blood T cell repertoires in COVID-19. This table comes from immunoSEQ multiplex PCR, and its TCRdb copy is limited to in-frame clones, with some not included. Seen here are more than 100,000 clones, over 70% observed once, and the top ten hold 2.5%. The sequenced sample was peripheral blood. These receptors were collected from a man in his fifties or sixties with active COVID-19.

J is TRBJ2-2 and V is TRBV2, with 8 bases fitting TRBD2. The ends lost 5 bases at V and 5 bases at J; junction bases unmatched: 7. CDR1 and CDR2 (germline): SNHLY, FYNNEI. The CDR3 is made up of 15 amino acids. CDR3 residues: CASSPRRGDTGELFF. The CDR3 DNA reads TGTGCCAGCAGTCCCCGGCGGGGGGATACCGGGGAGCTGTTTTTT. Together with reference TRBV2 and TRBJ2-2, the CDR3 gives the full variable domain: EPEVTQTPSHQVTQMGQEVILRCVPISNHLYFYWYRQILGQKVEFLVSFYNNEISEKSEIFDDQFSVERPDGSNFTLKIRSTKLEDSAMYFCASSPRRGDTGELFFGEGSRLTVL.

V and J are TRBV6-6 and TRBJ2-3; TRBD2 agrees at 8 bases. Germline V gene sequence: CDR1 MNHNY, CDR2 SVGAGI (reference sequence). The CDR3 length is 15 residues. V shed 8 bases, J shed 4 bases, and the junction held 11 bases outside the gene matches. CDR3 sequence: CASERPGTSPDTQYF. The CDR3 DNA sequence: TGTGCCAGCGAACGACCCGGGACTAGTCCAGATACGCAGTATTTT.

This sequence joins TRBV15 and TRBJ2-1; TRBD2 matches 7 bases. This CDR3 is 14 amino acids long. Germline CDR1 and CDR2: LNHNV and YYDKDF (reference sequence). V gave up 6 bases and J gave up 5 bases; unmatched junction bases: 7. The CDR3 loop reads CATRDRLANNEQFF. CDR3 DNA: TGTGCCACCAGAGACCGACTAGCCAACAATGAGCAGTTCTTC.

About this clone: An end of the junction does not agree with germline; a read error may underlie this. The chain combines TRBV5-4 with TRBJ2-1; 7 bases are a match to TRBD2. CDR3 length: 15 amino acids. Germline V gene lookup returns CDR1 SGHNT and CDR2 YYREEE (reference sequence). The CDR3 here is CASTLMRGNNNEQFF. DNA for the CDR3: TGTGCCAGCACCTTGATGCGGGGGAATAACAATGAGCAGTTCTTC.

The rearrangement uses TRBV30 and TRBJ1-1, with D unclear. Germline V CDR1 and CDR2: GTSNPN, SVGIG (reference sequence). Between the trimmed V and J ends, which lost 5 bases and 1 base, there was a span of 5 bases. The CDR3 is made up of 11 amino acids. The CDR3 region is CAWLQNTEAFF. The CDR3 coding sequence is TGTGCCTGGTTACAGAACACTGAAGCTTTCTTT.

The CDR3 DNA reads TGTGCCAGCAGCTTAGTCTTGGGGGGCTCTGGGGCCAACGTCCTGACTTTC. As protein: CASSLVLGGSGANVLTF. The rearrangement uses TRBV7-2 and TRBJ2-6; maybe TRBD2 (6 bases). The CDR3 spans 17 residues. V shed 1 base and J shed 0 bases, with 10 bases lying between them. The V gene's germline CDR1 is SGHTA and CDR2 FQGNSA.

This chain connects TRBV19 to TRBJ1-6; D not certain. V was trimmed by 3 bases and J by 9 bases, leaving 9 bases between them. This CDR3 region has 13 residues. Germline-derived CDR1 and CDR2 are LNHDA and SQIVND (reference sequence). The CDR3 coding sequence is TGTGCCAGTAGTATTATCGGGAGTTCACCCCTCCACTTT. It specifies CASSIIGSSPLHF.

The genes are TRBV6-1 and TRBJ2-3; D perhaps matches TRBD1 (6 bases). The CDR3 is 15 amino acids. Germline CDR1 is MNHNS and CDR2 is SASEGT. V dropped 3 bases and J dropped 5 bases, with 15 bases sitting between them. The CDR3 region has the DNA TGTGCCAGCAGTGACCTGGACAGAGGGAGAGATACGCAGTATTTT. Its translation is CASSDLDRGRDTQYF.

The CDR3 DNA follows: TGTGCCAGCAGTCGGACAGTCTACGAGCAGTACTTC. This codes for CASSRTVYEQYF. The V call is TRBV2, the J call TRBJ2-7; possible D gene TRBD1, 6 bases. V dropped 5 bases and J dropped 3 bases, with 8 bases sitting between them. The V gene's germline CDR1 is SNHLY and CDR2 FYNNEI. This CDR3 has 12 amino acids.

The rearrangement uses TRBV7-3 and TRBJ2-3, with 12 bases lining up with TRBD2. CDR3 length: 18 residues. Germline V gene data show CDR1 as SGHTA and CDR2 as FQGTGA. Germline trimming cut 5 bases from V and 1 base from J; bases unmatched to any gene: 10. CDR3 sequence: CASSPLAGGPWGTDTQYF. The DNA of the CDR3 is TGTGCCAGCAGCCCGCTAGCGGGGGGGCCGTGGGGCACAGATACGCAGTATTTT.

This chain links TRBV12-3 or TRBV12-4 with TRBJ1-1; D unclear. Trimming stripped 6 bases from V and 3 bases from J, with 8 bases between. The CDR3 totals 12 residues. The CDR3 DNA sequence: TGTGCCAGCAGCCTGAGGCACACTGAAGCTTTCTTT. It is translated as CASSLRHTEAFF.

This clone occurred once. The chain couples TRBV3-1 (or the pseudogene TRBV3-2) to TRBJ1-1; TRBD1 matches at 7 bases. The CDR3 totals 14 residues. Germline V lookup: CDR1 LGHDT, CDR2 YNNKEL (reference sequence). V lost 3 bases and J lost 1; bases outside the gene matches: 2. This chain's CDR3 is CASSHRTGNTEAFF. CDR3 DNA sequence: TGTGCCAGCAGCCACAGGACAGGGAACACTGAAGCTTTCTTT.

The rearrangement uses TRBV18 and TRBJ2-7; 15 nucleotides agree with TRBD2. Germline CDR1 is KGHSH and CDR2 is LQKENI. The CDR3 has 18 residues. V shed 3 bases and J 5 bases; nucleotides not matched to a gene: 11. DNA for the CDR3: TGTGCCAGCTCACCGGGACTAGCGGGGGGCCCCCGGGGAAACGAGCAGTACTTC. This codes for CASSPGLAGGPRGNEQYF. Drawing the rest from reference TRBV18 and TRBJ2-7, the complete variable domain is NAGVMQNPRHLVRRRGQEARLRCSPMKGHSHVYWYRQLPEEGLKFMVYLQKENIIDESGMPKERFSAEFPKEGPSILRIQQVVRGDSAAYFCASSPGLAGGPRGNEQYFGPGTRLTVT.

This chain links TRBV25-1 with TRBJ2-5; TRBD2 agrees at 8 bases. The CDR3 has 14 amino acids. V trimming: 6 bases; J trimming: 5 bases; junction bases outside the gene matches: 8. Germline loops: CDR1 MGHDK, CDR2 SYGVNS. The CDR3 nucleotides read TGTGCCAGCAGCCGTCGGGGGGGCCCGGAGACCCAGTACTTC. Protein sequence: CASSRRGGPETQYF.

This chain joins TRBV24-1 and TRBJ1-4; 8 nucleotides agree with TRBD1. Germline loops: CDR1 KGHDR, CDR2 SFDVKD. The CDR3 covers 17 residues. The trim removed 3 bases at V and 4 bases at J, leaving 9 bases unmatched. The CDR3 DNA follows: TGTGCCACCAGTGATCCGGGACAGGTAACTTTTAATGAAAAACTGTTTTTT. Translating gives CATSDPGQVTFNEKLFF.

V usage is TRBV5-1 and J usage is TRBJ1-6; D uncertain. The V gene's germline CDR1 is SGHRS and CDR2 YFSETQ. V was trimmed by 0 bases and J by 2 bases, leaving 6 bases between them. The length of the CDR3 is 15 residues. The CDR3 DNA sequence: TGCGCCAGCAGCTTGGGTACGGCCTATAATTCACCCCTCCACTTT. Protein sequence: CASSLGTAYNSPLHF.

This clone was observed a handful of times. CDR3 DNA sequence: TGTGCCAGCAGACTAGGCACCGGGGAGCTGTTTTTT. Its protein is CASRLGTGELFF. This chain uses TRBV6-5 with TRBJ2-2, with a weak D call TRBD2 (5 bases). This CDR3 contains 12 residues. Trimming cost V 6 bases and J 4 bases, with 6 bases left between them. Germline V lookup: CDR1 MNHEY, CDR2 SVGAGI.

The rearrangement uses TRBV27 and TRBJ1-5, with D uncertain. The CDR3 consists of 13 residues. Looked up from germline, CDR1 is MNHEY and CDR2 is SMNVEV (reference sequence). V lost 4 bases and J lost 3, with 7 bases in between. Here the CDR3 reads CASSSKPNQPQHF. The CDR3 DNA sequence: TGTGCCAGCAGTTCTAAGCCCAATCAGCCCCAGCATTTT.

A word on this clone: Other DNA sequences in this specimen translate into the identical CDR3. This chain links TRBV18 with TRBJ2-1; 9 nucleotides match TRBD2. Per germline, CDR1 KGHSH and CDR2 LQKENI. CDR3 size: 15 residues. The ends lost 0 bases at V and 4 bases at J; junction bases unmatched: 1. The CDR3 here is CASSPPTSGYNEQFF. The CDR3 region has the DNA TGTGCCAGCTCACCACCAACTAGCGGGTACAATGAGCAGTTCTTC.

The rearrangement links TRBV5-8 to TRBJ2-1; 9 bases align to TRBD1. The germline CDR1 and CDR2 sequences are SGHTS and YDEGEE. The CDR3 totals 19 residues. V was pared by 0 bases and J by 5 bases, with 15 bases of the junction left unmatched. The chain's CDR3 is CASSLAGQWGQGINNEQFF. CDR3 DNA: TGTGCCAGCAGCTTGGCCGGGCAATGGGGACAGGGTATCAACAATGAGCAGTTCTTC.

The chain joins TRBV19 to TRBJ2-7; D not resolved. The CDR3 extends over 15 amino acids. Germline CDR1 is LNHDA and CDR2 is SQIVND (reference sequence). V lost 3 bases, J lost 0 bases, and 12 bases lay in between. The CDR3 loop reads CASSMMKDTSYEQYF. DNA for the CDR3: TGTGCCAGTAGTATGATGAAAGACACCTCCTACGAGCAGTACTTC.

The chain joins TRBV6-6 to TRBJ2-7; TRBD1 agrees at 7 bases. Germline V gene sequence: CDR1 MNHNY, CDR2 SVGAGI (reference sequence). Unmatched junction bases numbered 5, after V lost 0 bases and J lost 3 bases. CDR3 length equals 15 residues. The CDR3, as DNA: TGTGCCAGCAGTTACTCGAGGGGGCGCAACTACGAGCAGTACTTC. It is translated as CASSYSRGRNYEQYF.

The genes are TRBV7-6 and TRBJ2-7, with a possible D match to TRBD2 (5 bases). There are 10 residues in the CDR3. V lost 2 bases and J lost 12, with 8 bases in between. CDR1 is SGHVS and CDR2 is FNYEAQ in the germline V gene. CDR3 nucleotide sequence: TGTGCCAGCAGCTTACCGACTATGTACTTC. Amino acid sequence: CASSLPTMYF.